This TCR beta chain was retrieved from a study of CD8 T cells in Susac syndrome. The wider study: At the time their blood was drawn, patients with Susac syndrome were either therapy-naive, on corticosteroids (with some of them also receiving intravenous immunoglobulin), or on intravenous immunoglobulin alone.

Patients with Susac syndrome fulfilled recently defined diagnostic criteria for definite or probable disease. Negative isolation yielded CD8+ and CD4+ T cells; FACS enriched TEMRA cells. The length of the CDR3 is 20 residues. Germline CDR1 and CDR2: MGHRA and YSYEKL. The V gene end was trimmed by 3 bases and the J gene end by 0 bases; junction bases not matched to a gene: 16. The RNA input was about 0.5 to 1 ug, and it was reverse transcribed with random hexamers. MiXCR, applied by TCRdb to the immunoSEQ multiplex PCR reads, yields one record per CDR3 protein. The sample has about 240,000 distinct CDR3 sequences, about 95% seen once.

This chain connects TRBV4-1 to TRBJ2-3, with 9 positions matching TRBD2. The origin of this receptor is a human donor with Susac syndrome. The sequencing sample was made of CD4+ T cells from PBMCs. This chain's CDR3 is CASSQDAGTSYNPSTDTQYF. The CDR3 DNA follows: TGCGCCAGCAGCCAGGACGCCGGGACTAGCTACAACCCTAGCACAGATACGCAGTATTTT.